Listed below are T cell receptor beta chains from one sample, sequenced in a study of T cells in Graves' hyperthyroidism and ophthalmopathy. TCRdb re-called the multiplex PCR reads with MiXCR, one entry per CDR3 protein. The sample holds 490,000 or so distinct CDR3 sequences, less than 25% seen once. The sequenced sample consisted of blood. The source of these receptors is a woman in her seventies with Graves' ophthalmopathy. The CDR3 runs from the conserved cysteine through the conserved F or W. The order of the fields is V gene, D gene, clone size, J gene, CDR3 DNA, CDR3 protein. D genes are given only for firm matches. Size tells how often a clone was seen (once, few, many) or the class of an expanded clone, and some rows leave it out.

v_gene: TRBV18; d_gene: -; abundance: -; j_gene: TRBJ2-1; CDR3nt: TGTGCCAGCTCACTAACTGGGGGCAATATCAATGAGCAGTTCTTC; CDR3aa: CASSLTGGNINEQFF
v_gene: TRBV7-9; d_gene: -; abundance: -; j_gene: TRBJ2-3; CDR3nt: TGTGCCAGCAGCGCCTCGAATCGAGGACGATCTAGCACAGATACGCAGTATTTT; CDR3aa: CASSASNRGRSSTDTQYF
v_gene: TRBV12-3/TRBV12-4; d_gene: -; abundance: many; j_gene: TRBJ2-7; CDR3nt: TGTGCCAGCAGTTTACCCCCCTACCGCTCCTACGAGCAGTACTTC; CDR3aa: CASSLPPYRSYEQYF
v_gene: TRBV7-2; d_gene: -; abundance: many; j_gene: TRBJ2-7; CDR3nt: TGTGCCAGCAGCTTAGTAGGCCTCGAGCAGTACTTC; CDR3aa: CASSLVGLEQYF
v_gene: TRBV7-7; d_gene: TRBD1; abundance: -; j_gene: TRBJ2-5; CDR3nt: TGTGCTAGCAGCTTGGGGACAGGATGGCCAGGGGCCCAGTACTTC; CDR3aa: CASSLGTGWPGAQYF
v_gene: TRBV28; d_gene: -; abundance: many; j_gene: TRBJ2-7; CDR3nt: TGTGCCAGCAGGGATCAAAGGGGGAGGGAGCAGTACTTC; CDR3aa: CASRDQRGREQYF
v_gene: TRBV13; d_gene: TRBD1; abundance: few; j_gene: TRBJ2-3; CDR3nt: TGTGCCAGCAGCTTAGATCAAACAGGGGTTGGGGATACGCAGTATTTT; CDR3aa: CASSLDQTGVGDTQYF
v_gene: TRBV6-1; d_gene: -; abundance: once; j_gene: TRBJ2-2; CDR3nt: TGTGCCAGCAACCGACTTCCGACCAGGAGAGGCGGGGAGCTGTTTTTT; CDR3aa: CASNRLPTRRGGELFF
v_gene: TRBV30; d_gene: -; abundance: few; j_gene: TRBJ1-2; CDR3nt: TGTGCCTCTCTGAAGGACCTAGGGGCTGGCTACACCTTC; CDR3aa: CASLKDLGAGYTF
v_gene: TRBV7-9; d_gene: -; abundance: many; j_gene: TRBJ2-7; CDR3nt: TGTGCCAGCAGCCCCACAGGGTTCCAGGGGTACGAGCAGTACTTC; CDR3aa: CASSPTGFQGYEQYF
v_gene: TRBV6-1; d_gene: TRBD1; abundance: few; j_gene: TRBJ1-4; CDR3nt: TGTGCCAGCAGTCGGGACAGGGTGGATGAAAAACTGTTTTTT; CDR3aa: CASSRDRVDEKLFF
v_gene: TRBV7-9; d_gene: TRBD2; abundance: -; j_gene: TRBJ2-1; CDR3nt: TGTGCCAGCAGCTTACAGGGGACTAGCGGATACAATGAGCAGTTCTTC; CDR3aa: CASSLQGTSGYNEQFF
v_gene: TRBV11-2; d_gene: -; abundance: many; j_gene: TRBJ2-2; CDR3nt: TGTGCCAGCAGGTCGCTTCGGATAAACACCGGGGAGCTGTTTTTT; CDR3aa: CASRSLRINTGELFF
v_gene: TRBV7-9; d_gene: TRBD1; abundance: few; j_gene: TRBJ2-1; CDR3nt: TGTGCCAGCAGCGTCGGCCGGGACAGGGGCTCCTACAATGAGCAGTTCTTC; CDR3aa: CASSVGRDRGSYNEQFF
v_gene: TRBV9; d_gene: TRBD2; abundance: -; j_gene: TRBJ2-2; CDR3nt: TGTGCCAGCAGCCAAAGCGGGAGCAGCGGCGGGGAGCTGTTTTTT; CDR3aa: CASSQSGSSGGELFF
v_gene: TRBV5-1; d_gene: -; abundance: -; j_gene: TRBJ1-1; CDR3nt: TGCGCCAGCAGCTTGAATGGATGGATGAACACTGAAGCTTTCTTT; CDR3aa: CASSLNGWMNTEAFF
v_gene: TRBV9; d_gene: TRBD2; abundance: -; j_gene: TRBJ2-3; CDR3nt: TGTGCCAGCAGCCGGGGCCAGCGGGACTACACAGATACGCAGTATTTT; CDR3aa: CASSRGQRDYTDTQYF
v_gene: TRBV29-1; d_gene: -; abundance: -; j_gene: TRBJ2-7; CDR3nt: TGCAGCGTTGCGGTTAGCGGAACCTCCTACGAGCAGTACTTC; CDR3aa: CSVAVSGTSYEQYF
v_gene: TRBV24-1; d_gene: -; abundance: many; j_gene: TRBJ2-5; CDR3nt: TGTGCCACCAGTGATTCCCATCGGGAGACCCAGTACTTC; CDR3aa: CATSDSHRETQYF
v_gene: TRBV4-1; d_gene: TRBD1; abundance: -; j_gene: TRBJ1-2; CDR3nt: TGCGCCAGCAGCCAGGTATACTCGGACAGGTCCCATGGCTACACCTTC; CDR3aa: CASSQVYSDRSHGYTF
v_gene: TRBV5-1; d_gene: -; abundance: -; j_gene: TRBJ2-5; CDR3nt: TGTGCCAGCAGGATACAGGGATTAGAGACCCAGTACTTC; CDR3aa: CASRIQGLETQYF
v_gene: TRBV9; d_gene: -; abundance: once; j_gene: TRBJ1-1; CDR3nt: TGTGCCAGCAGCGTAGCTCCGGGATTCGGCACTGAAGCTTTCTTT; CDR3aa: CASSVAPGFGTEAFF
v_gene: TRBV6-2/TRBV6-3; d_gene: -; abundance: few; j_gene: TRBJ2-2; CDR3nt: TGTGCCAGCACGAAGGGAGCGGGGAACACCGGGGAGCTGTTTTTT; CDR3aa: CASTKGAGNTGELFF
v_gene: TRBV11-2; d_gene: -; abundance: many; j_gene: TRBJ2-5; CDR3nt: TGTGCCAGCAGACGTCCGGGCCAAGAGACCCAGTACTTC; CDR3aa: CASRRPGQETQYF
v_gene: TRBV12-3/TRBV12-4; d_gene: -; abundance: many; j_gene: TRBJ2-1; CDR3nt: TGTGCCAGCAGCTTATATCCCTCAATGTACAATGAGCAGTTCTTC; CDR3aa: CASSLYPSMYNEQFF
v_gene: TRBV28; d_gene: -; abundance: many; j_gene: TRBJ2-7; CDR3nt: TGTGCCAGCAGTCCCCCTAGACCCGCGACCTACGAGCAGTACTTC; CDR3aa: CASSPPRPATYEQYF
v_gene: TRBV24-1; d_gene: -; abundance: -; j_gene: TRBJ2-5; CDR3nt: TGTGCCACCAAGGGAGTAGAAGAGACCCAGTACTTC; CDR3aa: CATKGVEETQYF
v_gene: TRBV6-5; d_gene: -; abundance: once; j_gene: TRBJ1-6; CDR3nt: TGTGCCAGCAGCTACTTGGGGCAGGTTAATTCACCCCTCCACTTT; CDR3aa: CASSYLGQVNSPLHF
v_gene: TRBV3-1; d_gene: TRBD1; abundance: -; j_gene: TRBJ1-1; CDR3nt: TGTGCCAGCAGCCAATTAGGGGGCGTAGGGACTGAAGCTTTCTTT; CDR3aa: CASSQLGGVGTEAFF
v_gene: TRBV5-4; d_gene: TRBD2; abundance: -; j_gene: TRBJ2-1; CDR3nt: TGTGCCAGCAGCCCCTGGACGACTAGCCGCACGAGGCAGTTCTTC; CDR3aa: CASSPWTTSRTRQFF
v_gene: TRBV30; d_gene: -; abundance: few; j_gene: TRBJ2-2; CDR3nt: TGTGCCTGGAGTACCTGGACAGTAGGGGAGCTGTTTTTT; CDR3aa: CAWSTWTVGELFF
v_gene: TRBV2; d_gene: -; abundance: many; j_gene: TRBJ1-5; CDR3nt: TGTGCCAGCAGCACCATTGCTGGGCCCCAGCATTTT; CDR3aa: CASSTIAGPQHF
v_gene: TRBV7-8; d_gene: -; abundance: -; j_gene: TRBJ1-1; CDR3nt: TGTGCCAGCAGCTTAAGTCGGTCGAACACTGAAGCTTTCTTT; CDR3aa: CASSLSRSNTEAFF
v_gene: TRBV11-2; d_gene: -; abundance: many; j_gene: TRBJ2-7; CDR3nt: TGTGCCAGCAGCCGGGATACAATATACGAGCAGTACTTC; CDR3aa: CASSRDTIYEQYF
v_gene: TRBV30; d_gene: -; abundance: -; j_gene: TRBJ2-5; CDR3nt: TGTGCCTGGAGTGCCATCCAAGAGACCCAGTACTTC; CDR3aa: CAWSAIQETQYF
v_gene: TRBV6-2/TRBV6-3; d_gene: TRBD2; abundance: -; j_gene: TRBJ2-1; CDR3nt: TGTGCCAGCACTCCGGTACTAGCGGGATGGGTTTATGAGCAGTTCTTC; CDR3aa: CASTPVLAGWVYEQFF
v_gene: TRBV20-1; d_gene: -; abundance: few; j_gene: TRBJ2-1; CDR3nt: TGCAGTGCTAGACCCGGGAGCGAGCAGTTCTTC; CDR3aa: CSARPGSEQFF
v_gene: TRBV30; d_gene: -; abundance: -; j_gene: TRBJ2-1; CDR3nt: TGTGCCTGGAGTTTAATCTCCTACAATGAGCAGTTCTTC; CDR3aa: CAWSLISYNEQFF
v_gene: TRBV11-2; d_gene: TRBD2; abundance: many; j_gene: TRBJ2-7; CDR3nt: TGTGCCAGCAGCCTAACCTGGACTAGCGCCTACGAGCAGTACTTC; CDR3aa: CASSLTWTSAYEQYF
v_gene: TRBV28; d_gene: -; abundance: few; j_gene: TRBJ1-3; CDR3nt: TGTGCCAGCAGGCCCCCCCGGCCGGGAAACACCATATATTTT; CDR3aa: CASRPPRPGNTIYF
v_gene: TRBV7-2; d_gene: -; abundance: many; j_gene: TRBJ2-3; CDR3nt: TGTGCCAGCAGCTTAGCCGGGGCAAAGTCGCAGTATTTT; CDR3aa: CASSLAGAKSQYF
v_gene: TRBV30; d_gene: -; abundance: few; j_gene: TRBJ1-2; CDR3nt: TGTGCCTGGAGTAAGGGTCTGGATGGCTACACCTTC; CDR3aa: CAWSKGLDGYTF
v_gene: TRBV2; d_gene: -; abundance: many; j_gene: TRBJ1-1; CDR3nt: TGTGCCAGCAGGAGGGTAAGGGGCACTGAAGCTTTCTTT; CDR3aa: CASRRVRGTEAFF
v_gene: TRBV5-6; d_gene: TRBD2; abundance: many; j_gene: TRBJ2-1; CDR3nt: TGTGCCAGCAGCAATACGGGACTAGCGGGAGCCTTTTCCGGTTACAATGAGCAGTTCTTC; CDR3aa: CASSNTGLAGAFSGYNEQFF
v_gene: TRBV27; d_gene: TRBD2; abundance: many; j_gene: TRBJ2-7; CDR3nt: TGTGCCAGCAGTACCCAGCGGGAGCGGTACGAGCAGTACTTC; CDR3aa: CASSTQRERYEQYF
v_gene: TRBV27; d_gene: -; abundance: -; j_gene: TRBJ1-2; CDR3nt: TGTGCCAGCAGGGAGCTGCGACAAGTGCCTTTTTACACCTTC; CDR3aa: CASRELRQVPFYTF
v_gene: TRBV28; d_gene: TRBD1; abundance: -; j_gene: TRBJ1-2; CDR3nt: TGTGCCAGCAGGTCCGGGACAGGGGGAATCTATGGCTACACCTTC; CDR3aa: CASRSGTGGIYGYTF
v_gene: TRBV10-3; d_gene: TRBD1; abundance: -; j_gene: TRBJ1-6; CDR3nt: TGTGCCATCAGTGAGTGGGGGGACAGGGGAAATTCACCCCTCCACTTT; CDR3aa: CAISEWGDRGNSPLHF
v_gene: TRBV12-5; d_gene: -; abundance: -; j_gene: TRBJ1-1; CDR3nt: TGTGCTAGTGGTTTGGTACTAGGTAACTGGGGGGACACTGAAGCTTTCTTT; CDR3aa: CASGLVLGNWGDTEAFF
v_gene: TRBV7-6; d_gene: -; abundance: few; j_gene: TRBJ1-3; CDR3nt: TGTGCCAGCAGCTTAGCGCCACAGGCTTTCTCTGGAAACACCATATATTTT; CDR3aa: CASSLAPQAFSGNTIYF
v_gene: TRBV6-4; d_gene: TRBD2; abundance: -; j_gene: TRBJ2-1; CDR3nt: TGTGCCAGCAGTGACGGGACTAGCGGGACCCGAGGGCAGTTCTTC; CDR3aa: CASSDGTSGTRGQFF
v_gene: TRBV12-5; d_gene: TRBD2; abundance: -; j_gene: TRBJ2-7; CDR3nt: TGTGCTAGTGGCCCGACTAGCAACTACGAGCAGTACTTC; CDR3aa: CASGPTSNYEQYF
v_gene: TRBV27; d_gene: -; abundance: -; j_gene: TRBJ1-2; CDR3nt: TGTGCCAGCAGTTTACCAAAATTTAAAGGACGGACAGTGTTCTATGGCTACACCTTC; CDR3aa: CASSLPKFKGRTVFYGYTF
v_gene: TRBV24-1; d_gene: -; abundance: few; j_gene: TRBJ2-5; CDR3nt: TGTGCCACCAGTGATTTCAGGACACCCCAAGAGACCCAGTACTTC; CDR3aa: CATSDFRTPQETQYF
v_gene: TRBV27; d_gene: TRBD2; abundance: -; j_gene: TRBJ2-1; CDR3nt: TGTGCCAGCAGTTCTGGCGGGAGGGCCGAGGTTAGAAATGAGCAGTTCTTC; CDR3aa: CASSSGGRAEVRNEQFF
v_gene: TRBV6-1; d_gene: -; abundance: few; j_gene: TRBJ1-5; CDR3nt: TGTGCCAGCAGCCTCGGGACATTTAGCAATCAGCCCCAGCATTTT; CDR3aa: CASSLGTFSNQPQHF
v_gene: TRBV9; d_gene: TRBD2; abundance: few; j_gene: TRBJ2-1; CDR3nt: TGCGCCAGCAGCGTAGCGGGAGGGGGCTACAATGAGCAGTTCTTC; CDR3aa: CASSVAGGGYNEQFF
v_gene: TRBV7-6; d_gene: -; abundance: few; j_gene: TRBJ2-3; CDR3nt: TGTGCCAGCAGCGCATCTCTAGCTACAGATACGCAGTATTTT; CDR3aa: CASSASLATDTQYF
v_gene: TRBV19; d_gene: -; abundance: few; j_gene: TRBJ1-1; CDR3nt: TGTGCCAGTGCCCCCCCTTCAGGGACAAACACTGAAGCTTTCTTT; CDR3aa: CASAPPSGTNTEAFF
v_gene: TRBV7-6; d_gene: -; abundance: many; j_gene: TRBJ1-5; CDR3nt: TGTGCCAGCAGCTTAGCGCCGGACGCTCGGCAGCCCCAGCATTTT; CDR3aa: CASSLAPDARQPQHF